These T cell receptor beta chains were read from a single sample in a study of CXCR3-negative and CXCR3-positive naive CD8 T cells. TCRdb reprocessed the 5' RACE reads, keeping one entry per CDR3 protein, no DNA. The specimen's table records thousands of distinct CDR3 sequences. Material for sequencing was naive CXCR3- CD8+ T cells from blood. The receptors here all came from a human donor in good health. Some clones in this sample may be carry-over from other donors' samples. Each CDR3 is given with its conserved first and last residue. Fields, in order: V gene, J gene, clone size, CDR3 protein. For some rows the clone size is stated as once, few or many, or as a class when expanded; others skip it.

>TRBV2|TRBJ2-1|-
CASSPSYSYNEQFF
>TRBV5-8|TRBJ1-1|-
CASSFPTGKAFF
>TRBV3-1|TRBJ2-5|medium-sized
CASSQDIGLAGGIKETQYF
>TRBV3-1|TRBJ2-2|-
CASSLGLAGNTGELFF
>TRBV7-8|TRBJ1-6|medium-sized
CASSLRQDFNSPLHF
>TRBV28|TRBJ2-7|medium-sized
CASRPSGNHAAEQYF
>TRBV29-1|TRBJ2-1|-
CSVETDNEQFF
>TRBV6-5|TRBJ2-1|-
CASSSGQGNNEQFF
>TRBV28|TRBJ2-1|-
CASSFVASSYNEQFF
>TRBV29-1|TRBJ2-5|-
CSVESEDRVGETQYF
>TRBV4-2|TRBJ2-1|-
CASSQEGKQFF
>TRBV29-1|TRBJ2-1|-
CSVGQGGHEQFF
>TRBV2|TRBJ2-1|-
CAQKGLAGDEQFF
>TRBV29-1|TRBJ2-1|-
CSVDIAGMTYNEQFF
>TRBV4-1|TRBJ2-7|medium-sized
CASTSTPGTDSYEQYF
>TRBV5-6|TRBJ2-7|-
CASSLGQGYHEQYF
>TRBV15|TRBJ1-1|-
CATSREGYTEAFF
>TRBV27|TRBJ2-3|medium-sized
CASSLIGEDTQYF
>TRBV15|TRBJ2-3|-
CATSRARGSTDTQYF
>TRBV30|TRBJ2-1|-
CAWSGSPGNEQFF
>TRBV3-1|TRBJ1-5|medium-sized
CASSQGNWGGGPQHF
>TRBV29-1|TRBJ1-4|-
CSVEDEWTGGGEKLFF
>TRBV29-1|TRBJ2-4|medium-sized
CSVVSGEGKNIQYF
>TRBV4-2|TRBJ2-1|medium-sized
CASSQAGTSGTNEQFF
>TRBV5-6|TRBJ2-3|-
CASSLSQPTDTQYF